The clone carrying this T cell receptor beta chain was seen ten or more times. The CDR3 extends over 11 amino acids. Trimming pared 1 base from V and 7 bases from J, leaving 5 bases between. Germline V gives CDR1 DFQATT, CDR2 SNEGSKA (reference sequence). This sample was included in a study of identical twins. TCRdb reprocessed the 5' RACE reads with MiXCR, giving one entry per CDR3 protein. The table has about 720,000 distinct CDR3 sequences, around a sixth seen once. A further study also used this sample, focusing on T cells expressing NK-cell markers.

The rearrangement joins TRBV20-1 to TRBJ2-1; no definite D call. The sequence derives from a woman aged 18-29 years in good health. Sequencing was performed on PBMCs. CDR3 region: CSARGRNEQFF. In nucleotides, the CDR3 is TGCAGTGCTAGAGGTAGGAATGAGCAGTTCTTC.